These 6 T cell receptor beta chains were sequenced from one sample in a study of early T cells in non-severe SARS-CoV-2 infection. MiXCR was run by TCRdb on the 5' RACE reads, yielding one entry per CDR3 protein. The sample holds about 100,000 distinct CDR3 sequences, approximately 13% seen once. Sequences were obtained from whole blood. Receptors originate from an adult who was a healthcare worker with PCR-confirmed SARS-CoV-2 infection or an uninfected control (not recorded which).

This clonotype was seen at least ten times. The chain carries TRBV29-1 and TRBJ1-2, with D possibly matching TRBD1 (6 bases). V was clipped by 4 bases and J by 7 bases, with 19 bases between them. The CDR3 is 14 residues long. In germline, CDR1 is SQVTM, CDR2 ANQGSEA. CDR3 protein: CSVGLQGEVGGYTF. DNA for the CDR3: TGCAGCGTTGGATTACAGGGAGAAGTCGGTGGCTACACCTTC.

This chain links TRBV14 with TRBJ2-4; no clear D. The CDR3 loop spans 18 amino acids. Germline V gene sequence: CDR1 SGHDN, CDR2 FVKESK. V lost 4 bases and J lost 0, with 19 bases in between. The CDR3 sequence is CASSPHPGSIVAKNIQYF. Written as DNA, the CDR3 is TGTGCCAGCAGCCCCCATCCGGGCTCCATTGTAGCCAAAAACATTCAGTACTTC. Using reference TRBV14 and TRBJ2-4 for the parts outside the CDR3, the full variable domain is EAGVTQFPSHSVIEKGQTVTLRCDPISGHDNLYWYRRVMGKEIKFLLHFVKESKQDESGMPNNRFLAERTGGTYSTLKVQPAELEDSGVYFCASSPHPGSIVAKNIQYFGAGTRLSVL.

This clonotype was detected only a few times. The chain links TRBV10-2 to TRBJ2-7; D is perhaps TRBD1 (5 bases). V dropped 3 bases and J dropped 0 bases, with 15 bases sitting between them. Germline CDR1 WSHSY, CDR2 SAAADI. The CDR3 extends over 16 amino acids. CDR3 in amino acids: CASSDTTDTSSYEQYF. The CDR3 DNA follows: TGCGCCAGCAGTGACACGACAGACACTTCCTCCTACGAGCAGTACTTC.

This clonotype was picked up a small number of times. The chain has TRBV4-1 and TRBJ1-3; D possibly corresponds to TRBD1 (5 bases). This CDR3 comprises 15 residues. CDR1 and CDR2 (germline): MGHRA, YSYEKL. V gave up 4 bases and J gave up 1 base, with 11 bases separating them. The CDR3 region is CASSPQGVSGNTIYF. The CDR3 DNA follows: TGCGCCAGCAGCCCTCAAGGGGTTTCTGGAAACACCATATATTTT.

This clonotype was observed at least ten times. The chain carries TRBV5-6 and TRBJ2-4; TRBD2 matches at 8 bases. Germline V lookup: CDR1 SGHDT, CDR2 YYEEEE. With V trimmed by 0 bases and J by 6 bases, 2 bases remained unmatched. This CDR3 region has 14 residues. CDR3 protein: CASSLAGGLNIQYF. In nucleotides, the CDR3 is TGTGCCAGCAGCTTGGCGGGGGGGCTAAACATTCAGTACTTC.

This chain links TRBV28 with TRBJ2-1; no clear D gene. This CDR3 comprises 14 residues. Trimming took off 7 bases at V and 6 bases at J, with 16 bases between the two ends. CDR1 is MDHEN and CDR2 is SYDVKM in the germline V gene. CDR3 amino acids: CASIHRHLSNEQFF. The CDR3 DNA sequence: TGTGCCAGCATACACCGTCACCTATCCAATGAGCAGTTCTTC.